The 24 T cell receptor beta chains reported below all come from one sample, sequenced in a study of identifying expanded T cells in peripheral blood. TCRdb keeps only in-frame clones here, not all; method: immunoSEQ multiplex PCR. The sample includes roughly 56,000 clones, around 86% seen only once; the top ten take around a sixth. The sequencing sample was made of blood. These receptors were taken from a person between 18 and 69 years old in good health.

This chain joins TRBV18 and TRBJ1-4; D gene uncertain. The CDR3 has 14 amino acids. Per germline, CDR1 KGHSH and CDR2 LQKENI. V lost 6 bases to trimming and J lost 8 bases, with 16 bases between them. The CDR3 DNA follows: TGTGCCAGCTCCCCAGGCGCAGGTCGGGAAAAACTGTTTTTT. This gives the protein CASSPGAGREKLFF.

This chain uses TRBV6-5 with TRBJ2-2; possible D gene TRBD1, 6 bases. Germline CDR1 and CDR2: MNHEY and SVGAGI. CDR3 length: 14 amino acids. Trimming cost V 5 bases and J 6 bases, with 13 bases left between them. The CDR3 sequence is CASSDRQESGELFF. CDR3 nucleotide sequence: TGTGCCAGCAGTGACAGACAGGAGTCCGGGGAGCTGTTTTTT.

J is TRBJ1-4 and V is TRBV6-5, with 12 bases lining up with TRBD1. Germline V lookup: CDR1 MNHEY, CDR2 SVGAGI. CDR3 length: 15 residues. Trimming removed 4 bases from V and 8 bases from J; junction bases left unmatched: 5. CDR3 nucleotides: TGTGCCAGCAGTTCAACCGGGACAGGGGGCGAAAAACTGTTTTTT. Translating it yields CASSSTGTGGEKLFF.

The V call is TRBV6-1, the J call TRBJ1-2; D perhaps matches TRBD1 (5 bases). This CDR3 is built from 15 residues. V was clipped by 7 bases and J by 6 bases, with 21 bases between them. Germline-derived CDR1 and CDR2 are MNHNS and SASEGT. In DNA, the CDR3 is TGTGCCAGCATCCAAAACGGGGCAGGGAAGGATGGCTACACCTTC. This translates into CASIQNGAGKDGYTF.

In its sample, this clone was seen once. This sample also contains other DNA sequences that code for the same CDR3. The rearrangement uses TRBV18 and TRBJ2-3; the D is unclear. V shed 1 base and J shed 6 bases, with 5 bases lying between them. The CDR3 is 12 residues long. The germline CDR1 and CDR2 sequences are KGHSH and LQKENI. The CDR3 sequence is CASSPLGDTQYF. The CDR3 DNA reads as TGTGCCAGCTCACCACTGGGCGATACGCAGTATTTT.

This clone appeared once. The rearrangement uses TRBV7-2 and TRBJ1-2, with D perhaps matching TRBD1 (5 bases). V gave up 5 bases and J gave up 7 bases, with 11 bases separating them. Germline CDR1 is SGHTA and CDR2 is FQGNSA. CDR3 length: 12 amino acids. CDR3 DNA sequence: TGTGCCAGCAGCAATGAGGGGTTTGGCTACACCTTC. This encodes CASSNEGFGYTF.

The J gene is TRBJ2-5, the V gene TRBV5-1, with 12 bases identical to TRBD2. The germline V gene encodes CDR1 SGHRS and CDR2 YFSETQ. V gave up 3 bases and J gave up 0 bases; unmatched junction bases: 6. CDR3 length equals 17 residues. The CDR3 is CASSSGLAGYNQETQYF. For the CDR3, the DNA is TGCGCCAGCAGCTCCGGACTAGCGGGATATAACCAAGAGACCCAGTACTTC.

This chain uses TRBV7-2 with TRBJ2-1; TRBD2 matches at 7 bases. CDR3 length: 14 residues. The junction had 8 bases not matched to a gene; V was cut back by 8 bases and J by 4 bases. Germline V gene lookup returns CDR1 SGHTA and CDR2 FQGNSA. CDR3 coding DNA: TGTGCCAGCTCCTTCCGGGGGGTTTACAATGAGCAGTTCTTC. This encodes CASSFRGVYNEQFF.

The rearrangement links TRBV10-3 to TRBJ2-1; no reliable D call. This CDR3 has 13 residues. The ends were cut back, 4 bases at V and 5 bases at J, with 9 bases in the middle. Germline V gene sequence: CDR1 ENHRY, CDR2 SYGVKD. The CDR3 DNA reads as TGTGCCATCAGTGGGGCAGGCAACAATGAGCAGTTCTTC. Translation: CAISGAGNNEQFF.

The rearrangement uses TRBV19 and TRBJ1-5, with D unresolved. Germline CDR1 reads LNHDA; CDR2 reads SQIVND (reference sequence). The CDR3 runs to 14 residues. The V end lost 3 bases, the J end lost 0 bases, and 6 bases lay between the germline ends. Written as DNA, the CDR3 is TGTGCCAGTAGTATTAGGAGTAGCAATCAGCCCCAGCATTTT. This gives the protein CASSIRSSNQPQHF.

The count of this clone is one. One junction end does not reproduce the germline sequence, and a read error may be involved. The gene calls are TRBV25-1 and TRBJ2-7, with TRBD1 matching 10 bases. CDR1 MGHDK and CDR2 SYGVNS come from the germline V gene. The CDR3 is 11 residues long. As DNA, the CDR3 is TGTGCCAGCAGCGGGACAGGGGTGGTGAACTTC. Its protein product is CASSGTGVVNF.

The CDR3: CASSFGTGLAGGYTF. The CDR3 bases are TGTGCCAGCAGTTTTGGGACAGGGCTTGCGGGTGGCTACACCTTC. The gene calls are TRBV7-3 and TRBJ1-2; TRBD1 agrees at 9 bases. V was pared by 6 bases and J by 7 bases, with 12 bases of the junction left unmatched. Germline CDR1 and CDR2: SGHTA and FQGTGA. The CDR3 covers 15 residues.

This clone has just one count. The chain is built from TRBV5-4 and TRBJ2-3; 11 nucleotides match TRBD2. Losses at the gene ends were 7 bases for V and 2 bases for J; bases not matched to a gene: 3. From germline, CDR1 is SGHNT and CDR2 YYREEE (reference sequence). There are 14 residues in the CDR3. CDR3 amino acids: CASSGLAATDTQYF. CDR3 in DNA: TGTGCCAGCTCGGGACTAGCGGCCACAGATACGCAGTATTTT.

This chain links TRBV6-1 with TRBJ2-7, with 10 nucleotides matching TRBD1. The CDR3 contains 14 residues. CDR1 MNHNS and CDR2 SASEGT come from the germline V gene. Germline trimming cut 8 bases from V and 2 bases from J; bases unmatched to any gene: 6. The CDR3 coding sequence is TGTGCCAGCGGACTCGGACAGGGGGCCTACGAGCAGTACTTC. As protein: CASGLGQGAYEQYF.

V is TRBV7-2 and J is TRBJ2-5; 12 bases are shared with TRBD2. Germline V gene lookup returns CDR1 SGHTA and CDR2 FQGNSA. The length of the CDR3 is 15 residues. Germline trimming cut 5 bases from V and 5 bases from J; bases unmatched to any gene: 6. As DNA, the CDR3 is TGTGCCAGCAGCCCTAGCGGGAGGGCCGGGGAGACCCAGTACTTC. It specifies CASSPSGRAGETQYF.

This clone was counted a single time. Other DNA variants within this sample encode the same CDR3. V usage is TRBV18 and J usage is TRBJ2-1; a weak D match, TRBD1 (5 bases). This CDR3 spans 12 amino acids. CDR1 is KGHSH, CDR2 LQKENI, per germline. V was trimmed by 2 bases and J by 8 bases, leaving 7 bases between them. CDR3 DNA sequence: TGTGCCAGCTCACCATTAGGGGATGAGCAGTTCTTC. This sequence encodes CASSPLGDEQFF. The variable domain in full, completed from reference TRBV18 and TRBJ2-1, reads NAGVMQNPRHLVRRRGQEARLRCSPMKGHSHVYWYRQLPEEGLKFMVYLQKENIIDESGMPKERFSAEFPKEGPSILRIQQVVRGDSAAYFCASSPLGDEQFFGPGTRLTVL.

Here the CDR3 reads CASSLRLAREQYF. DNA of the CDR3: TGTGCCAGCAGCTTACGACTAGCTCGCGAGCAGTACTTC. The V gene is TRBV7-6, the J gene TRBJ2-7; 7 bases are a match to TRBD2. CDR3 length: 13 amino acids. Germline lookup yields CDR1 SGHVS and CDR2 FNYEAQ. Unmatched junction bases numbered 4, after V lost 2 bases and J lost 6 bases.

The V call is TRBV2, the J call TRBJ1-1; unclear D gene. The CDR3 has 14 amino acids. Germline V gene data show CDR1 as SNHLY and CDR2 as FYNNEI. V lost 7 bases and J 0 bases, leaving 12 bases between the germline ends. In nucleotides, the CDR3 is TGTGCCAGCACTCCCGTAGAAGTGAACACTGAAGCTTTCTTT. Its translation is CASTPVEVNTEAFF.

In DNA, the CDR3 is TGTGCCAGCTCAGACGGGGTGGTGCAGTACGTC. As protein: CASSDGVVQYV. This chain connects TRBV6-1 to TRBJ2-7; tentatively, D is TRBD2 (5 bases). Germline-derived CDR1 and CDR2 are MNHNS and SASEGT. The V gene lost 8 bases and the J gene lost 9 bases, with 14 bases spanning the gap. CDR3 length: 11 residues.

V is TRBV6-5 and J is TRBJ2-7; 9 nucleotides match TRBD1. The CDR3 has 15 amino acids. The germline V gene encodes CDR1 MNHEY and CDR2 SVGAGI. Unmatched junction bases numbered 7, after V lost 6 bases and J lost 1 base. In nucleotides, the CDR3 is TGTGCCAGCAGGTCGGGACAGGGCTCGTCCTACGAGCAGTACTTC. It translates to CASRSGQGSSYEQYF.

This chain connects TRBV18 to TRBJ2-3; unclear D gene. V was pared by 6 bases and J by 3 bases, with 10 bases between. CDR3 length: 13 amino acids. Germline CDR1 is KGHSH and CDR2 is LQKENI. CDR3 loop: CASSPLGTDTQYF. CDR3 DNA: TGTGCCAGCTCTCCGTTAGGGACAGATACGCAGTATTTT.

This clone was observed once. The chain links TRBV29-1 to TRBJ2-3; D is possibly TRBD1 (5 bases). The ends were cut back, 0 bases at V and 1 base at J, with 8 bases in the middle. CDR3 size: 14 residues. CDR1 is SQVTM and CDR2 is ANQGSEA in the germline V gene. CDR3 sequence (DNA): TGCAGCGTTGAAGATCCCAGGGGCACAGATACGCAGTATTTT. This sequence encodes CSVEDPRGTDTQYF.

The CDR3 bases are TGCGCCAGCAGCCCTGGGACAGGCTGGGGAACTGAAGCTTTCTTT. It specifies CASSPGTGWGTEAFF. The chain links TRBV4-3 to TRBJ1-1; 8 bases fit TRBD1. The length of the CDR3 is 15 residues. The germline CDR1 and CDR2 sequences are LGHNA and YSLEER. V lost 4 bases and J lost 5; bases outside the gene matches: 9.

V gene TRBV9 combines with J gene TRBJ2-6, with D tentatively TRBD1 (5 bases). CDR1 is SGDLS, CDR2 YYNGEE, per germline. The V end lost 5 bases, the J end lost 3 bases, and 9 bases lay between the germline ends. The CDR3 loop spans 14 amino acids. In nucleotides, the CDR3 is TGTGCCAGCAGAGGGGTAGGTGGGGCCAACGTCCTGACTTTC. Protein: CASRGVGGANVLTF. The entire variable domain, with the rest obtained from reference TRBV9 and TRBJ2-6, is as follows: DSGVTQTPKHLITATGQRVTLRCSPRSGDLSVYWYQQSLDQGLQFLIQYYNGEERAKGNILERFSAQQFPDLHSELNLSSLELGDSALYFCASRGVGGANVLTFGAGSRLTVL.